One and the same sample provided the 9 T cell receptor beta chains below, sequenced in a study of blood T cell repertoires in COVID-19. Generated by immunoSEQ multiplex PCR, the TCRdb table keeps only in-frame clones and is missing some. The sample lists over 85,000 clones; less than 90% were seen once. The specimen sequenced was peripheral blood. The receptors come from a man aged 55 to 69 with acute or convalescent COVID-19.

This chain uses TRBV11-2 with TRBJ1-3, with 7 bases fitting TRBD1. The germline V gene encodes CDR1 SGHAT and CDR2 FQNNGV. CDR3 length equals 16 residues. V was pared by 5 bases and J by 1 base, with 8 bases of the junction left unmatched. CDR3 nucleotide sequence: TGTGCCAGCAGCCTCTCTCCAGGGGGGTCTGGAAACACCATATATTTT. This sequence encodes CASSLSPGGSGNTIYF.

The chain employs TRBV3-1 (or the pseudogene TRBV3-2) and TRBJ1-6; 8 nucleotides agree with TRBD1. Unmatched junction bases numbered 4, after V lost 6 bases and J lost 9 bases. The germline V gene has CDR1 LGHDT and CDR2 YNNKEL (reference sequence). This CDR3 comprises 13 residues. CDR3 nucleotide sequence: TGTGCCAGCAGAAGAACAGGGGGTTCACCCCTCCACTTT. Its protein is CASRRTGGSPLHF.

The chain has TRBV11-2 and TRBJ2-3, with 11 bases matching TRBD2. The germline V gene has CDR1 SGHAT and CDR2 FQNNGV. This CDR3 contains 16 residues. Trimming took 5 bases from V and 3 from J; bases not matched to a gene: 7. CDR3 in DNA: TGTGCCAGCAGCGCCCGACTAGCGGGACGGACAGATACGCAGTATTTT. It specifies CASSARLAGRTDTQYF.

The sample holds one count of this clone. The chain uses TRBV18 and TRBJ2-7, with D possibly being TRBD2 (6 bases). The V gene lost 1 base and the J gene lost 2 bases, with 9 bases spanning the gap. The CDR3 extends over 14 amino acids. CDR1 and CDR2 (germline): KGHSH, LQKENI. The CDR3 is CASSPRASAYEQYF. As DNA, the CDR3 is TGTGCCAGCTCACCACGTGCTAGCGCCTACGAGCAGTACTTC.

The chain recombines TRBV5-1 with TRBJ2-2; maybe TRBD1 (6 bases). The germline CDR1 and CDR2 sequences are SGHRS and YFSETQ. The CDR3 sequence is 15 residues long. V lost 8 bases and J lost 2, with 16 bases in between. CDR3 protein: CASTIRDTNTGELFF. CDR3 nucleotides: TGCGCCAGTACTATCCGGGACACCAACACCGGGGAGCTGTTTTTT.

The V and J genes are TRBV11-2 and TRBJ1-5; 7 positions match TRBD1. The germline V gene has CDR1 SGHAT and CDR2 FQNNGV. V dropped 6 bases and J dropped 0; count of bases not matched to a gene: 23. CDR3 length: 21 amino acids. CDR3 bases: TGTGCCAGCAGTCTAGGGGATCATCGACAGGGTCCTGGGTATAGCAATCAGCCCCAGCATTTT. This codes for CASSLGDHRQGPGYSNQPQHF.

The rearrangement uses TRBV19 and TRBJ1-1; D remains ambiguous. V lost 5 bases and J lost 4, with 8 bases in between. The CDR3 loop spans 12 amino acids. Germline CDR1 LNHDA, CDR2 SQIVND (reference sequence). CDR3 DNA sequence: TGTGCCAGTAGTTCGAGGTCCACTGAAGCTTTCTTT. This sequence encodes CASSSRSTEAFF.

The sample holds a few counts of this clone. The chain uses TRBV7-2 and TRBJ2-2; the match to TRBD1 covers 7 bases. With V trimmed by 6 bases and J by 0 bases, 1 base remained unmatched. The length of the CDR3 is 14 residues. Germline CDR1 reads SGHTA; CDR2 reads FQGNSA. For the CDR3, the DNA is TGTGCCAGCAGGGACAGGCCGAACACCGGGGAGCTGTTTTTT. Protein product: CASRDRPNTGELFF.

CDR3 DNA: TGTGCCAGCACTCCGAGGACAGGGTTCCCCTACGAGCAGTACTTC. Amino acids: CASTPRTGFPYEQYF. V gene TRBV27 combines with J gene TRBJ2-7; TRBD1 matches at 8 bases. V was clipped by 7 bases and J by 2 bases; unmatched bases: 10. Germline V gene sequence: CDR1 MNHEY, CDR2 SMNVEV (reference sequence). CDR3 length equals 15 residues.